The clone carrying this T cell receptor beta chain was seen repeatedly, ten times or more. Cells are PBMCs isolated from around 9.4 ml of fresh blood. Trimming pared 4 bases from V and 8 bases from J, leaving 20 bases between. The CDR3 has 14 residues. Germline V lookup: CDR1 DFQATT, CDR2 SNEGSKA (reference sequence). The data stem from a study of T cells in Graves' hyperthyroidism and ophthalmopathy. Authors of the study amplified TCR beta CDR3 regions from RNA transcripts. HTBI primers were employed in a first-round RT-PCR of the TCR CDR3. TCRdb used MiXCR to reprocess the multiplex PCR reads, holding one entry per CDR3 protein. Of about 260,000 distinct CDR3 sequences listed, roughly 15% are singletons.

This TCR was sampled from a woman under 30 with Graves' ophthalmopathy. V gene TRBV20-1 combines with J gene TRBJ1-2; no clear D gene. The sample consisted of blood. CDR3 residues: CSANNPARRYGYTF. CDR3 DNA: TGCAGTGCTAATAACCCGGCAAGGCGGTACGGCTACACCTTC.